The 27 T cell receptor beta chains reported below all come from one sample, sequenced in a study of blood T cells in healthy people across ages. Using a J-beta primer mix together with a sample-barcoded 5' primer, a second PCR was run for 7 to 11 cycles. TCRdb recomputed calls from the 5' RACE reads with MiXCR, one row per CDR3 protein. The sample yields hundreds of thousands of distinct CDR3 sequences, 27% seen once. What was sequenced was blood. The origin of the receptors is a woman in her 70s in good health.

This clonotype turned up a few times. V and J are TRBV19 and TRBJ1-2; 9 bases match TRBD1. The length of the CDR3 is 13 residues. The germline CDR1 and CDR2 sequences are LNHDA and SQIVND (reference sequence). V was clipped by 7 bases and J by 4 bases; unmatched bases: 4. This chain's CDR3 is CASKVTGGYGYTF. The CDR3 nucleotides read TGTGCCAGTAAAGTGACAGGGGGCTATGGCTACACCTTC.

The chain couples TRBV10-3 to TRBJ2-5; TRBD2 is a possible D gene (6 bases). V shed 11 bases and J shed 5 bases, with 18 bases lying between them. Per germline, CDR1 ENHRY and CDR2 SYGVKD. The length of the CDR3 is 13 residues. The CDR3 DNA sequence: TGTGCCGCAAGAATGGCCGCGGGGGAGACCCAGTACTTC. This codes for CAARMAAGETQYF.

The chain has TRBV20-1 and TRBJ2-7; 8 positions match TRBD2. Germline assignment: CDR1 DFQATT and CDR2 SNEGSKA (reference sequence). This CDR3 contains 12 residues. Losses at the gene ends were 0 bases for V and 11 bases for J; bases not matched to a gene: 6. CDR3 nucleotide sequence: TGCAGTGCTAGAGATCTAAACGGGAGGGAGTACTTC. This translates into CSARDLNGREYF.

This clonotype was seen at least ten times. The chain carries TRBV9 and TRBJ2-4; no clear D. Germline CDR1 SGDLS, CDR2 YYNGEE. This CDR3 comprises 14 residues. Trimming cost V 3 bases and J 8 bases, with 15 bases left between them. For the CDR3, the DNA is TGTGCCAGCAGCGCCAGCCGGAGTGGGGACATTCAGTACTTC. Translation gives CASSASRSGDIQYF.

Points on this clonotype: One base away lies a much larger clone, so this may be a sequencing read error. The chain couples TRBV28 to TRBJ1-4; TRBD1 matches 8 bases. The CDR3 has 16 amino acids. Per the germline V gene, CDR1 is MDHEN and CDR2 is SYDVKM. CDR3 sequence (DNA): TGTGCCAGCCTACGTATCGGCGGACAGGGTAGTGAAAAACGGTTTTTT. Its translation is CASLRIGGQGSEKRFF.

This chain links TRBV6-1 with TRBJ1-4; D remains unclear. Trimming shortened V by 8 bases and J by 10 bases, and 17 bases separated the two germline ends. The CDR3 has 13 amino acids. In germline, CDR1 is MNHNS, CDR2 SASEGT. CDR3 protein: CASRRVDSGKLFF. CDR3 sequence (DNA): TGTGCCAGCCGCCGCGTGGATTCTGGAAAACTGTTTTTT.

This clonotype was observed a few times. J is TRBJ2-1 and V is TRBV5-1; 10 bases are a match to TRBD1. The CDR3 covers 15 residues. Per the germline V gene, CDR1 is SGHRS and CDR2 is YFSETQ. Unmatched junction bases numbered 3, after V lost 4 bases and J lost 2 bases. The CDR3 region has the DNA TGCGCCAGCAGCACAGGACAGGGGGCCTACAATGAGCAGTTCTTC. This codes for CASSTGQGAYNEQFF.

This clonotype has a handful of counts. The gene calls are TRBV20-1 and TRBJ2-7; no clear D gene. Trimming removed 6 bases from V and 2 bases from J, with 11 bases in between. Per the germline V gene, CDR1 is DFQATT and CDR2 is SNEGSKA (reference sequence). CDR3 length: 12 amino acids. CDR3 in DNA: TGCAGTGCCCGACGTGTAACCTACGAGCAGTACTTC. This gives the protein CSARRVTYEQYF.

On this clonotype: The germline gene is not matched at one end of the junction; a read error may be the cause. This rearrangement joins TRBV28 to TRBJ2-7; 9 bases fit TRBD2. This CDR3 spans 14 amino acids. Germline CDR1 reads MDHEN; CDR2 reads SYDVKM. The CDR3 reads CASSLVAGAVEQNF. CDR3 sequence (DNA): TGTGCCAGCAGTTTAGTAGCGGGAGCTGTCGAGCAGAACTTC.

This chain uses TRBV20-1 with TRBJ1-4, with a possible D match to TRBD1 (6 bases). Looked up from germline, CDR1 is DFQATT and CDR2 is SNEGSKA (reference sequence). CDR3 size: 12 residues. The V end was cut by 5 bases, the J end by 4 bases, with 8 bases between. CDR3 nucleotide sequence: TGCAGTGCTGGACAGAATAATGAAAAACTGTTTTTT. It codes for CSAGQNNEKLFF.

The chain is built from TRBV7-2 and TRBJ2-1; no clear D gene. The CDR3 consists of 16 residues. Trimming shortened V by 0 bases and J by 0 bases, and 9 bases separated the two germline ends. The germline V gene encodes CDR1 SGHTA and CDR2 FQGNSA. The CDR3 reads CASSLALQSSYNEQFF. The CDR3 bases are TGTGCCAGCAGCTTAGCGCTACAGAGCTCCTACAATGAGCAGTTCTTC. Complete variable domain (other parts from reference TRBV7-2 and TRBJ2-1): GAGVSQSPSNKVTEKGKDVELRCDPISGHTALYWYRQSLGQGLEFLIYFQGNSAPDKSGLPSDRFSAERTGGSVSTLTIQRTQQEDSAVYLCASSLALQSSYNEQFFGPGTRLTVL.

V usage is TRBV5-1 and J usage is TRBJ2-1, with D uncertain. The ends were cut back, 0 bases at V and 0 bases at J, with 4 bases in the middle. The CDR3 has 14 residues. From germline, CDR1 is SGHRS and CDR2 YFSETQ. CDR3: CASSLEGSYNEQFF. The CDR3 DNA is TGCGCCAGCAGCTTGGAGGGCTCCTACAATGAGCAGTTCTTC.

This chain uses TRBV6-2 or TRBV6-3 with TRBJ2-1, with 7 bases lining up with TRBD2. The J call is uncertain, as TRBJ2-7 better fits the DNA end. CDR3 length equals 13 residues. Germline V gene lookup returns CDR1 MNHEY and CDR2 SVGEGT. CDR3 nucleotides: TGTGCCAGCACCTGGGGAGGGAAGTACGAGCAGTACTTC. Protein product: CASTWGGKYEQYF.

The chain joins TRBV7-2 to TRBJ2-5, with 9 nucleotides matching TRBD1. The CDR3 totals 18 residues. J lost 5 bases, V lost 5 bases, and 18 bases had no gene match. CDR1 SGHTA and CDR2 FQGNSA come from the germline V gene. The CDR3 protein is CASSLRQGGQSRRETQYF. For the CDR3, the DNA is TGTGCCAGCAGCCTGCGACAGGGGGGTCAATCGAGAAGGGAGACCCAGTACTTC.

J is TRBJ2-7 and V is TRBV6-6; the match to TRBD2 covers 7 bases. In germline, CDR1 is MNHNY, CDR2 SVGAGI (reference sequence). This CDR3 region has 13 residues. V lost 5 bases and J lost 7; bases outside the gene matches: 8. CDR3 sequence (DNA): TGTGCCAGCAGTCCTGGACTAGTCCAAGAGCAGTACTTC. It codes for CASSPGLVQEQYF.

This clonotype turned up a few times. The chain uses TRBV15 and TRBJ1-5; 11 positions agree with TRBD1. CDR3 length equals 15 residues. V shed 3 bases and J 6 bases; nucleotides not matched to a gene: 4. The V gene's germline CDR1 is LNHNV and CDR2 YYDKDF (reference sequence). The chain's CDR3 is CATSRGGTGGQPQHF. The CDR3 coding sequence is TGTGCCACCAGCAGGGGGGGGACAGGGGGTCAGCCCCAGCATTTT.

This clonotype occurred once. The rearrangement uses TRBV20-1 and TRBJ1-5, with D unclear. V gave up 3 bases and J gave up 9 bases, with 12 bases separating them. The CDR3 extends over 12 amino acids. Germline lookup yields CDR1 DFQATT and CDR2 SNEGSKA (reference sequence). The CDR3 DNA reads as TGCAGTGCTAGTACTGGGTCCAGGCCCCAGCATTTT. Amino acid sequence: CSASTGSRPQHF.

This clonotype was detected a few times. The chain combines TRBV20-1 with TRBJ1-5; D possibly corresponds to TRBD1 (6 bases). This CDR3 has 13 amino acids. From germline, CDR1 is DFQATT and CDR2 SNEGSKA (reference sequence). V was pared by 6 bases and J by 7 bases, with 16 bases between. The chain's CDR3 is CSAGGGGLQPQHF. The CDR3 nucleotides read TGCAGTGCCGGGGGAGGGGGACTACAGCCCCAGCATTTT.

This clonotype was recorded a few times. The V and J genes are TRBV6-2 or TRBV6-3 and TRBJ2-1; 8 nucleotides agree with TRBD2. V lost 4 bases to trimming and J lost 4 bases; unmatched junction nucleotides: 9. The CDR3 extends over 16 amino acids. Germline CDR1 reads MNHEY; CDR2 reads SVGEGT. CDR3 in DNA: TGTGCCAGCAGTTTACCTAGCGGGCTCCTATACAATGAGCAGTTCTTC. Protein product: CASSLPSGLLYNEQFF.

This clonotype was found a few times. The rearrangement uses TRBV9 and TRBJ2-7, with TRBD2 identical over 8 bases. Losses at the gene ends were 4 bases for V and 6 bases for J; bases not matched to a gene: 15. Germline V CDR1 and CDR2: SGDLS, YYNGEE. CDR3 length: 16 residues. CDR3 coding DNA: TGTGCCAGCAGCACGCCAGGACTAGCCGCTCTGGGCGAGCAGTACTTC. Translated, it gives CASSTPGLAALGEQYF.

The chain has TRBV7-2 and TRBJ2-3, with 7 positions matching TRBD2. Germline V gene data show CDR1 as SGHTA and CDR2 as FQGNSA. The CDR3 length is 16 residues. V was clipped by 2 bases and J by 0 bases; unmatched bases: 5. This chain's CDR3 is CASSLRSGVSTDTQYF. CDR3 DNA sequence: TGTGCCAGCAGCTTAAGAAGCGGGGTTAGCACAGATACGCAGTATTTT.

J is TRBJ1-6 and V is TRBV10-3; 8 positions match TRBD1. Germline V CDR1 and CDR2: ENHRY, SYGVKD. J lost 9 bases, V lost 2 bases, and 3 bases had no gene match. The CDR3 totals 14 residues. The CDR3 sequence: CAISETGGGSPLHF. The CDR3 DNA sequence: TGTGCCATCAGTGAGACAGGGGGTGGTTCACCCCTCCACTTT.

The chain combines TRBV6-5 with TRBJ2-5; TRBD2 matches 8 bases. Germline CDR1 and CDR2: MNHEY and SVGAGI. V shed 4 bases, J shed 4 bases, and the junction held 8 bases outside the gene matches. The CDR3 covers 15 residues. In DNA, the CDR3 is TGTGCCAGCAGTTCACAGGGACTAGACGGAGAGACCCAGTACTTC. The encoded protein is CASSSQGLDGETQYF.

This clonotype showed up just once. The chain carries TRBV20-1 and TRBJ2-1; D may be TRBD1 (5 bases). V lost 1 base to trimming and J lost 2 bases, with 9 bases between them. Germline CDR1 is DFQATT and CDR2 is SNEGSKA (reference sequence). The CDR3 loop spans 14 amino acids. The CDR3 region is CSARGLGAYNEQFF. DNA for the CDR3: TGCAGTGCTAGAGGGCTAGGGGCCTACAATGAGCAGTTCTTC.

The rearrangement uses TRBV4-3 and TRBJ2-7; 7 bases line up with TRBD1. CDR3 size: 15 residues. With V trimmed by 0 bases and J by 3 bases, 5 bases remained unmatched. The V gene's germline CDR1 is LGHNA and CDR2 YSLEER. In DNA, the CDR3 is TGCGCCAGCAGCCAAGATCACACAGGGGACTACGAGCAGTACTTC. As protein: CASSQDHTGDYEQYF.

DNA for the CDR3: TGTGCCAGCAGCGAAGGCTCCGGCCTACACAATGAGCAGTTCTTC. Translation gives CASSEGSGLHNEQFF. This chain uses TRBV7-3 with TRBJ2-1; D remains unclear. CDR1 and CDR2 (germline): SGHTA, FQGTGA. V was pared by 5 bases and J by 5 bases, with 16 bases between. This CDR3 has 15 residues.

The chain joins TRBV12-3 or TRBV12-4 to TRBJ1-2; D not resolved. Trimming removed 5 bases from V and 0 bases from J, with 13 bases in between. The CDR3 is 15 residues long. CDR3 DNA sequence: TGTGCCAGCAGTCTCCAAAAACCAGCTAACTATGGCTACACCTTC. It encodes CASSLQKPANYGYTF.